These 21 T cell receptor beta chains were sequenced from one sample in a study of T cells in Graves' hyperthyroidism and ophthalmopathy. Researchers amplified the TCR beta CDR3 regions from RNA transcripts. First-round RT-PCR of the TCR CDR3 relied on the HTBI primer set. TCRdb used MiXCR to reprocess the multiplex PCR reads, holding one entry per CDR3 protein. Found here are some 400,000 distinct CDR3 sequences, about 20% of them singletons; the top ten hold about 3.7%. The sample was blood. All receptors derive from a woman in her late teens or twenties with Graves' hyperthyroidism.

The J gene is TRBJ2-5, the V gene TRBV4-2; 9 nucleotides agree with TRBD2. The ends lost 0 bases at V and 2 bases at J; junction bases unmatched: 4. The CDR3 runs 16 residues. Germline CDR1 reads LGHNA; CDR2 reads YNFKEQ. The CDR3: CASSQEGAGGQETQYF. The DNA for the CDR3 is TGTGCCAGCAGCCAAGAAGGAGCGGGGGGTCAAGAGACCCAGTACTTC.

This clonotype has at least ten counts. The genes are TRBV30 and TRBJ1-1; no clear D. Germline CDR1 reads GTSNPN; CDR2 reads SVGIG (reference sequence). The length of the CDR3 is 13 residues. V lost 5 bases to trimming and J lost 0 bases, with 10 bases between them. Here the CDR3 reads CAWERQLNTEAFF. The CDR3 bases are TGTGCCTGGGAGAGGCAACTGAACACTGAAGCTTTCTTT.

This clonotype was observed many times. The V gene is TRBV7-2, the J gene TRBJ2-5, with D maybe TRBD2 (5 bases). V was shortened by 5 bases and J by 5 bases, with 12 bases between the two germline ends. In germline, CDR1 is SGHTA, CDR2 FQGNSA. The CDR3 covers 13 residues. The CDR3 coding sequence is TGTGCCAGCAGCCCACCTAGCATTGAGACCCAGTACTTC. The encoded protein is CASSPPSIETQYF.

CDR3: CASTKAGTYEQYF. CDR3 in DNA: TGTGCCAGCACGAAAGCGGGCACCTACGAGCAGTACTTC. The chain combines TRBV6-1 with TRBJ2-7; tentatively, D is TRBD2 (6 bases). The CDR3 spans 13 residues. CDR1 is MNHNS and CDR2 is SASEGT in the germline V gene. V lost 7 bases, J lost 2 bases, and 12 bases lay in between.

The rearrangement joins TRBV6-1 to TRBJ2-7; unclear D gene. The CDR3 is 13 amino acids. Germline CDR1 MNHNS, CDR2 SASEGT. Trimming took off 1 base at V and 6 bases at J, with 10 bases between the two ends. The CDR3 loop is CASSEGWASEQYF. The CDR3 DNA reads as TGTGCCAGCAGTGAAGGTTGGGCCTCCGAGCAGTACTTC.

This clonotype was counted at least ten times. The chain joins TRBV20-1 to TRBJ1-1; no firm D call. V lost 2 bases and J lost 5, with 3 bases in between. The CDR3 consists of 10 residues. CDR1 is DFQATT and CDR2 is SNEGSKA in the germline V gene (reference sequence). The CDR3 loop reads CSARWTEAFF. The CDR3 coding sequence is TGCAGTGCTAGATGGACTGAAGCTTTCTTT.

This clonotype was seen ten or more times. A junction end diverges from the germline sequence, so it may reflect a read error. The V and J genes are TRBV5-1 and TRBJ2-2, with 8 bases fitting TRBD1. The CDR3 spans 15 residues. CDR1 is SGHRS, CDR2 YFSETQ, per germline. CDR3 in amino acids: CASSFGTGNTGELFF. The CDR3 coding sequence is TGTGCCAGCAGCTTCGGGACAGGGAACACCGGGGAGCTGTTTTTT.

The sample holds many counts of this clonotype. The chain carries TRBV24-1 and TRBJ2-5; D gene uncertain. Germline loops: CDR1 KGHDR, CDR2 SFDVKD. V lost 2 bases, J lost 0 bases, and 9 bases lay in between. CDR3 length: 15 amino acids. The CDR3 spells CATSDSLRNQETQYF. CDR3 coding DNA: TGTGCCACCAGTGATTCACTGAGAAACCAAGAGACCCAGTACTTC.

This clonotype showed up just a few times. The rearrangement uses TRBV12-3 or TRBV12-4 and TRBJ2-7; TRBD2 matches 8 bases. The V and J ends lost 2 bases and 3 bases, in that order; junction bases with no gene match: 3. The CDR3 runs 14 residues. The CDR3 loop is CASSLSSGSYEQYF. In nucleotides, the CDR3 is TGTGCCAGCAGTTTATCGAGCGGGAGCTACGAGCAGTACTTC.

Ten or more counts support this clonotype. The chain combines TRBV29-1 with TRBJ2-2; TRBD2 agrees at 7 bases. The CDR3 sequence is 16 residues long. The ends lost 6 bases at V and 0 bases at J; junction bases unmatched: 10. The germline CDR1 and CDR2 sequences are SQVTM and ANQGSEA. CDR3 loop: CSVVTIREANTGELFF. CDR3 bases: TGCAGCGTCGTAACGATCCGGGAGGCGAACACCGGGGAGCTGTTTTTT.

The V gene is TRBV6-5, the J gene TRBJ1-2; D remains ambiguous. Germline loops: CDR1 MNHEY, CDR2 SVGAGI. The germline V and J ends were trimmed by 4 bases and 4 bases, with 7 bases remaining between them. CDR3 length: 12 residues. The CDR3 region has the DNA TGTGCCAGCAGTTCGCCTAGCTATGGCTACACCTTC. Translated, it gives CASSSPSYGYTF.

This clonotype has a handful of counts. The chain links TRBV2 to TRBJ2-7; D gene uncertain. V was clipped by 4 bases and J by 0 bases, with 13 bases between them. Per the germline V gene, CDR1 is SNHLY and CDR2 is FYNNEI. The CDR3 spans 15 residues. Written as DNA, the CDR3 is TGTGCCAGCAGTGCTTACGGCGGAAGCTCCTACGAGCAGTACTTC. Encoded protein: CASSAYGGSSYEQYF.

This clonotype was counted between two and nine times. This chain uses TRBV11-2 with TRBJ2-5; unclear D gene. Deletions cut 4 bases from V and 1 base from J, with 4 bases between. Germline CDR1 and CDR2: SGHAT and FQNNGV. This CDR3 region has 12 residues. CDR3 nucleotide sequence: TGTGCCAGCAGCTACGCCCAAGAGACCCAGTACTTC. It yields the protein CASSYAQETQYF.

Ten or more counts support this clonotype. Here the CDR3 DNA reads TGCAGTGCTAGAGTTGGGGGGGGGCCGCTCCAAGAGACCCAGTACTTC. It codes for CSARVGGGPLQETQYF. The chain is built from TRBV20-1 and TRBJ2-5, with D perhaps TRBD2 (7 bases). V lost 1 base to trimming and J lost 1 base, with 16 bases between them. Germline CDR1 is DFQATT and CDR2 is SNEGSKA (reference sequence). This CDR3 is built from 16 residues.

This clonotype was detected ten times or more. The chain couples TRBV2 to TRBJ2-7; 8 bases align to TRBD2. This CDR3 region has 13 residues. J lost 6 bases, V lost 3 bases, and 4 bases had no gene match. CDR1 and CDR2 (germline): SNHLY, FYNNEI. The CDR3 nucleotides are TGTGCCAGCAGTGACGCGGGGGGACCCGAGCAGTACTTC. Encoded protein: CASSDAGGPEQYF.

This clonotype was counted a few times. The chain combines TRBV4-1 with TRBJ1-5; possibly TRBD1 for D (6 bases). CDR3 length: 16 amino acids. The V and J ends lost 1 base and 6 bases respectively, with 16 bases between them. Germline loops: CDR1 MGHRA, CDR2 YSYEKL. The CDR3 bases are TGCGCCAGCAGCCAAGGTGCCGGGGGGCGCGGTCAGCCCCAGCATTTT. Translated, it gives CASSQGAGGRGQPQHF.

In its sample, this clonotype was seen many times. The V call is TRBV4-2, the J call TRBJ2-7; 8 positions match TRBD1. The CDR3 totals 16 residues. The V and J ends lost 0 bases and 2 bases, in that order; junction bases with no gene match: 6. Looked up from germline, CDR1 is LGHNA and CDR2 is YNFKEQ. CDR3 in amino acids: CASSQDGLDRAYEQYF. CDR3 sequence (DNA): TGTGCCAGCAGCCAAGATGGGCTGGACAGGGCCTACGAGCAGTACTTC.

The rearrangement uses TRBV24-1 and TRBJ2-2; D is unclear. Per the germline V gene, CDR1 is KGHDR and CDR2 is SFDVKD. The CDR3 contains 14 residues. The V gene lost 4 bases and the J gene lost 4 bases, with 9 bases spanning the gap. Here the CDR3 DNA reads TGTGCCACCAGTGAAACAAGCCCCACCGGGGAGCTGTTTTTT. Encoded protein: CATSETSPTGELFF.

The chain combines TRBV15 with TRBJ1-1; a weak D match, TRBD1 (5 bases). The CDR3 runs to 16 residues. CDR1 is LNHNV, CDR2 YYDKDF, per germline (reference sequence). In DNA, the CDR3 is TGTGTCTCCAGCCGACGTTTTGTACAGGTGAACACTGAAGCTTTCTTT. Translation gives CVSSRRFVQVNTEAFF. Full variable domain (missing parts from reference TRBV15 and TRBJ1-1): DAMVIQNPRYQVTQFGKPVTLSCSQTLNHNVMYWYQQKSSQAPKLLFHYYDKDFNNEADTPDNFQSRRPNTSFCFLDIRSPGLGDTAMYLCVSSRRFVQVNTEAFFGQGTRLTVV.

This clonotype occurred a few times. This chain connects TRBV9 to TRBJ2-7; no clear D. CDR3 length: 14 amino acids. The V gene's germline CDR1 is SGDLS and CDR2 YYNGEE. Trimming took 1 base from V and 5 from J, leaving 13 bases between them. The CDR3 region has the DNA TGTGCCAGCAGCGTATTGTTTGGTTCAGACGAGCAGTACTTC. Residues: CASSVLFGSDEQYF.

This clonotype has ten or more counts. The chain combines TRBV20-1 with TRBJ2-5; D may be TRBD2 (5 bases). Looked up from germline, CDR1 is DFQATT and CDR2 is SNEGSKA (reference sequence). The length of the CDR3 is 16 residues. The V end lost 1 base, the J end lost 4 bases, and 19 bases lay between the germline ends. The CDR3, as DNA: TGCAGTGCTAGAGTGTCGAGACTAACCCATAGAGAGACCCAGTACTTC. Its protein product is CSARVSRLTHRETQYF.